This T cell receptor beta chain appears in the sequencing data of a study of human T cells and chemical hapten exposure. Study as a whole: Skin of the upper inner arm, roughly 2 cm by roughly 2 cm, received 2% DPC for sensitization. DPC 0.01% went on the upper back by patch test, with reading at 6 days.

Turning to this clonotype: Its antigen remains unknown.

Sample time point: pre-sensitization, week 0. Treatment denoted: therapeutic diphenylcyclopropenone sensitization with weekly scalp DPC. Germline loops: CDR1 ENHRY, CDR2 SYGVKD. This CDR3 has 13 amino acids. V shed 6 bases and J shed 0 bases, with 5 bases lying between them. Study outcomes and limitations: PT1 expanded TCR numbers tracked positively with patch test score. Counts of TCRs above 1 in 1000 frequency stayed unchanged with DPC sensitization.

Via MiXCR, TCRdb re-called the RACE reads, giving one row per CDR3 protein. This sample yields around 180,000 distinct CDR3 sequences, of which around 30% are seen a single time; 2.9% belongs to the top ten. The sequence derives from a woman aged 25 to 45 with alopecia areata. Some clones in this sample may be carry-over from other donors' samples. This sequence joins TRBV10-3 and TRBJ1-4; a weak D match, TRBD1 (5 bases). The input for sequencing was whole blood, taken in connection with sensitization to the hapten diphenylcyclopropenone (DPC). CDR3 nucleotides: TGTGCCATCAGGGGACCAACTAATGAAAAACTGTTTTTT. As protein: CAIRGPTNEKLFF.